This T cell receptor beta chain was sequenced in a study of shared clonotypes between healthy human individuals (TCRdb year 2020). At the level of the whole study: The cohort included a few men and a couple of women between 18 and 49 years of age. To estimate repertoire size and how much clonotype sharing occurs between individuals, the study deeply sequenced the blood TCR repertoires of about five healthy adults. Leukapheresis yielded between about 0.85 and 10 billion PBMCs per donor. To increase sequencing depth and limit assay-specific biases, TCR repertoire library preparation and sequencing were carried out by different laboratories using diverse techniques. For each donor, CD4 naive and CD4 memory were each run on three plates, CD8 naive on two plates, and CD8 memory on one plate.

V and J are trimmed by 3 bases and 3 bases, and the gene matches miss 9 bases of the junction. As encoded in the germline V gene, CDR1 is MDHEN while CDR2 is SYDVKM. The CDR3 covers 16 residues, taking in both the cysteine and the phenylalanine. The retained sequence is limited to the CDR3, 48 bases, with the frame set at the first base. About this clone: It lacks a known antigen. Base qualities were left out, and no much larger clone turns up one base away.

Using the deep immunoSEQ assay, TCR CDR3 regions were amplified from genomic DNA by multiplex PCR. Extracted genomic DNA from each cell subset was distributed evenly across all wells of several immunoSEQ 96-well plates, and each plate was treated as a replicate. Each replicate PCR for sorted subsets received around 0.2 ug genomic DNA, equal to roughly 29,000 T cell genomes. The purified libraries were quantified using a Qubit 3.0 fluorometer, sized with a Bioanalyzer 2100, and then quantified again using the KAPA Library Quantification kit. Every immunoSEQ 96-well plate was sequenced on a separate single-read 150-cycle Illumina NextSeq 550 flow cell. As for the authors' bioinformatics: Because the immunoSEQ output included only junctional sequences and no quality scores, the filtering could not be the same as the filtering used for full-length reads. Sequences were annotated with PyIR, a Python wrapper for IgBLAST v1.9, and V/J genes and CDR3 were assigned using IMGT germline references. Reads were removed for weak V/J assignments (E-value above 1e-6), missing CDR3, stop codons, out-of-frame junctions, or ambiguous translated residues. V3J clonotypes were defined by identical inferred V gene, J gene, and CDR3 amino acid sequence. Percentage overlap between repertoires was calculated by dividing the number of shared unique clonotypes by the size of the smaller repertoire. Three approaches were used to assess repertoire richness: RTK rarefaction, the Chao1 estimator, and Recon v2.1 estimates of unobserved clonotypes. OLGA was used to compute generation probabilities for all TCRbeta clonotypes that the gDNA method yielded from a handful of donors. TCRdb's version of the immuneACCESS table is confined to in-frame rearrangements and falls short of the full clone set. An unresolved V gene accounts for under half of the shortfall where checked; the remainder is of unknown origin. Clonal size and the V and J genes are those of that table, whereas D and trimming came from the DNA. Across this sample there are 2.3 million or so clones, with 80% to 95% seen only once. About 0.37% of the sample belongs to the ten largest clones.

The donors were healthy, HIV-negative adults who had no recently reported acute infections or vaccinations. Only Caucasian adults living in Nashville, Tennessee, USA were represented among the donors. CD4+ T cells were enriched by magnetic negative selection, after which naive cells were positively selected on CD45RA and the negative fraction was taken as the memory subset. Blood was collected by leukapheresis, and PBMCs were isolated by Ficoll-Histopaque density gradient centrifugation and then cryopreserved in liquid nitrogen vapor phase. Analytical flow cytometry was used to check the purity and quantity of every magnetically sorted T cell population. Genomic DNA was isolated from each sorted fraction and quantified by UV absorbance on a Nanodrop 2000c. What the authors observed across the whole study: Because the study included only a small number of donors, the genetic and exposure-history diversity represented was limited. Naive subsets generally had larger estimated clonotype richness than memory subsets. Sampling was limited to blood, and TCR repertoires in tissue likely differ from TCR repertoires in blood. Pairwise subsampling indicated that sequencing depth was expected to affect the degree of clonotype sharing among donors. Roughly 5% of naive CD4, 3.5% of naive CD8, roughly 2.4% of memory CD4, and roughly 0.4% of memory CD8 clonotypes were shared across four donors. Compared with non-shared clonotypes, the clonotypes found in all four sorted-subset donors had higher generation probabilities. Even with the large sequencing depth, rarefaction of the sorted-subset datasets indicated that sequencing was incomplete.

The source material was naive CD4+ T cells from PBMCs. Reading the label with the study, this specimen's cell subset or site is: CD45RA+ positively selected. The receptor was isolated from a man aged 18 to 30 in good health. Some clones in this sample may be carry-over from other donors' samples. The chain uses TRBV28 and TRBJ1-2, with 8 bases matching TRBD1. The CDR3 protein sequence reads: CASSLGRGRLDYGYTF. The DNA sequence reads TGTGCCAGCAGTTTGGGCAGGGGGCGCCTTGACTATGGCTACACCTTC.